This T cell receptor (beta chain) was sequenced for a study of graft-versus-host responses after intestinal transplantation. Study-wide background: Transplant types were multivisceral, liver-intestinal, or isolated intestinal. The recipients all started with anti-thymocyte globulin induction and then took tacrolimus and steroids for around 3 years. Study findings and constraints: Early HvG declines after transplant were associated with peak circulating GvH clone levels.

For this clone: Its antigen remains unidentified.

This CDR3 has 14 amino acids. V lost 2 bases and J lost 2, with 9 bases in between. Germline CDR1 is KGHSH and CDR2 is LQKENI. The data were produced by immunoSEQ multiplex PCR, yet TCRdb's version contains in-frame clones alone and is incomplete. The top ten hold around 0.33% of the sample, which has some 87,000 clones, roughly 92% seen once. The sequence was obtained from a human donor who received an intestinal transplant. The source material was unstimulated CD4+ T cells sorted from spleen or lymph node cells, sampled before intestinal transplant. The V gene is TRBV18, the J gene TRBJ1-2, with D perhaps TRBD1 (5 bases). The CDR3, as DNA: TGTGCCAGCTCACCAGACAGCATGAACTATGGCTACACCTTC. Translating gives CASSPDSMNYGYTF.